This passage covers 17 T cell receptor beta chains from one sample sequenced in a study of early T cells in non-severe SARS-CoV-2 infection. TCRdb ran MiXCR on the 5' RACE reads and lists one entry per CDR3 protein. The sample shows more than 50,000 distinct CDR3 sequences, about 13% of them seen only once. This specimen consisted of whole blood, obtained at baseline. All receptors come from an adult who was a healthcare worker with PCR-confirmed SARS-CoV-2 infection or an uninfected control (not recorded which).

There are a few counts of this clonotype. The J gene is TRBJ1-1, the V gene TRBV6-1; TRBD1 matches at 7 bases. This CDR3 is 16 amino acids long. Germline V gene data show CDR1 as MNHNS and CDR2 as SASEGT. J lost 4 bases, V lost 2 bases, and 10 bases had no gene match. The CDR3 nucleotides read TGTGCCAGCAGTGAACCGGGACGGGGACAGAGCACTGAAGCTTTCTTT. Its protein product is CASSEPGRGQSTEAFF.

The chain combines TRBV7-2 with TRBJ2-7; 11 bases are shared with TRBD1. The CDR3 runs to 15 residues. Germline V gene data show CDR1 as SGHTA and CDR2 as FQGNSA. V lost 3 bases to trimming and J lost 5 bases; unmatched junction nucleotides: 6. CDR3 region: CASSFPGQGGNEQYF. CDR3 DNA: TGTGCCAGCAGCTTTCCGGGACAGGGGGGGAACGAGCAGTACTTC.

The chain combines TRBV4-3 with TRBJ2-2; TRBD2 agrees at 14 bases. Trimming at V came to 0 bases and at J to 1 base, leaving 10 bases not matched to a gene. Germline V CDR1 and CDR2: LGHNA, YSLEER. The CDR3 is made up of 21 amino acids. The CDR3 is CASSQDLLGGLAGGNTGELFF. CDR3 nucleotide sequence: TGCGCCAGCAGCCAAGATCTATTGGGAGGACTAGCGGGAGGGAACACCGGGGAGCTGTTTTTT.

In its sample, this clonotype was seen many times. V gene TRBV29-1 combines with J gene TRBJ2-3; weak D call: TRBD1 (5 bases). CDR3 size: 14 residues. Trimming stripped 4 bases from V and 5 bases from J, with 16 bases between. Germline CDR1 and CDR2: SQVTM and ANQGSEA. The CDR3 bases are TGCAGCGTTGCAAGGGGAATGAATGGAGATACGCAGTATTTT. Translation: CSVARGMNGDTQYF.

This clonotype was seen once. The chain is built from TRBV4-2 and TRBJ2-1; 12 nucleotides match TRBD2. V gave up 4 bases and J gave up 6 bases; unmatched junction bases: 7. The CDR3 is 16 amino acids. CDR1 and CDR2 (germline): LGHNA, YNFKEQ. CDR3 in DNA: TGTGCCAGCAGCCTTATCTGGACTAGCGGGACCAATGAGCAGTTCTTC. Protein sequence: CASSLIWTSGTNEQFF.

This clonotype appeared a few times. V usage is TRBV20-1 and J usage is TRBJ1-3; perhaps TRBD1 as D (5 bases). This CDR3 comprises 10 residues. Looked up from germline, CDR1 is DFQATT and CDR2 is SNEGSKA (reference sequence). CDR3 bases: TGCAGGGCGCTGGGACGAACCATATATTTT. This sequence encodes CRALGRTIYF.

This clonotype was observed a handful of times. V usage is TRBV10-3 and J usage is TRBJ1-2; D unclear. V was clipped by 4 bases and J by 3 bases, with 9 bases between them. Germline lookup yields CDR1 ENHRY and CDR2 SYGVKD. This CDR3 region has 13 residues. This chain's CDR3 is CAISVSMDYGYTF. CDR3 sequence (DNA): TGTGCCATCAGTGTATCTATGGACTATGGCTACACCTTC.

The gene calls are TRBV13 and TRBJ1-2, with 10 bases that match TRBD1. Germline lookup yields CDR1 PRHDT and CDR2 FYEKMQ (reference sequence). V lost 5 bases, J lost 0 bases, and 3 bases stayed unmatched. This CDR3 contains 15 residues. CDR3 nucleotide sequence: TGTGCCAGCAGCATGGGGACAGGGGCTAACTATGGCTACACCTTC. Translating it yields CASSMGTGANYGYTF. The full variable domain, completed using reference TRBV13 and TRBJ1-2, is AAGVIQSPRHLIKEKRETATLKCYPIPRHDTVYWYQQGPGQDPQFLISFYEKMQSDKGSIPDRFSAQQFSDYHSELNMSSLELGDSALYFCASSMGTGANYGYTFGSGTRLTVV.

This clonotype was seen at least ten times. The V gene is TRBV12-3 or TRBV12-4, the J gene TRBJ2-1, with 11 bases matching TRBD2. CDR3 length equals 19 residues. Trimming cost V 2 bases and J 0 bases; bases outside gene matches: 9. The CDR3, as DNA: TGTGCCAGCAGTTTACTTAGCGGGAGGGGGCCGTCCTCCTACAATGAGCAGTTCTTC. It specifies CASSLLSGRGPSSYNEQFF.

The chain recombines TRBV11-2 with TRBJ1-4; D is uncertain. This CDR3 spans 13 amino acids. CDR1 and CDR2 from the germline V gene are SGHAT and FQNNGV. Between the trimmed V and J ends, which lost 5 bases and 8 bases, there was a span of 12 bases. CDR3 sequence reads: CASSRRLREKLFF. CDR3 in DNA: TGTGCCAGCAGCCGACGATTGAGGGAAAAACTGTTTTTT.

This clonotype was seen at least ten times. The chain couples TRBV28 to TRBJ2-7, with unresolved D. Trimming took off 5 bases at V and 5 bases at J, with 19 bases between the two ends. Germline CDR1 and CDR2: MDHEN and SYDVKM. This CDR3 comprises 15 residues. DNA for the CDR3: TGTGCCAGCAGTACGAAGTTCGGGCCTATCCACGAGCAGTACTTC. Its translation is CASSTKFGPIHEQYF. The variable domain in full, with the rest retrieved from reference TRBV28 and TRBJ2-7, is DVKVTQSSRYLVKRTGEKVFLECVQDMDHENMFWYRQDPGLGLRLIYFSYDVKMKEKGDIPEGYSVSREKKERFSLILESASTNQTSMYLCASSTKFGPIHEQYFGPGTRLTVT.

In its sample, this clonotype was seen a few times. The chain recombines TRBV10-3 with TRBJ2-7, with D unclear. Germline CDR1 and CDR2: ENHRY and SYGVKD. V was cut by 10 bases and J by 0 bases, with 10 bases left in between. CDR3 size: 12 residues. The CDR3 loop is CATSTDSYEQYF. CDR3 DNA sequence: TGTGCCACCTCGACGGACTCCTACGAGCAGTACTTC.

V gene TRBV20-1 combines with J gene TRBJ2-1, with TRBD2 as a possible D gene (6 bases). Per germline, CDR1 DFQATT and CDR2 SNEGSKA (reference sequence). V shed 5 bases and J shed 5 bases, with 13 bases lying between them. This CDR3 spans 13 amino acids. The CDR3 coding sequence is TGCAGTGCTGGATCCGGGGGAAACAATGAGCAGTTCTTC. Its translation is CSAGSGGNNEQFF.

This clonotype occurred a few times. V and J are TRBV12-3 or TRBV12-4 and TRBJ1-1; D may be TRBD1 (6 bases). The CDR3 sequence is 14 residues long. V was cut by 6 bases and J by 5 bases, with 16 bases left in between. CDR3 protein: CASSRRQAGTEAFF. CDR3 in DNA: TGTGCCAGCAGCCGCCGACAGGCGGGGACTGAAGCTTTCTTT.

In this sample, this clonotype turned up a few times. The J gene is TRBJ1-5, the V gene TRBV6-1; possibly TRBD1 for D (5 bases). V was cut by 7 bases and J by 6 bases, with 13 bases left in between. This CDR3 spans 13 amino acids. Germline-derived CDR1 and CDR2 are MNHNS and SASEGT. The CDR3 protein is CASIGDHFQPQHF. CDR3 nucleotide sequence: TGTGCCAGCATTGGGGACCATTTTCAGCCCCAGCATTTT.

This clonotype was observed at least ten times. The rearrangement joins TRBV7-3 to TRBJ1-1; D gene uncertain. The CDR3 length is 14 residues. Trimming cost V 0 bases and J 0 bases, with 5 bases left between them. Germline assignment: CDR1 SGHTA and CDR2 FQGTGA. CDR3 loop: CASSLTGLNTEAFF. In DNA, the CDR3 is TGTGCCAGCAGCTTAACTGGCCTGAACACTGAAGCTTTCTTT.

This clonotype occurred many times. The V and J genes are TRBV27 and TRBJ2-1; 8 bases are a match to TRBD2. After removal of 4 bases from V and 5 bases from J, the junction contained 7 bases not matched to a gene. The length of the CDR3 is 15 residues. Per the germline V gene, CDR1 is MNHEY and CDR2 is SMNVEV (reference sequence). DNA for the CDR3: TGTGCCAGCAGTTCGCTGACTAGCGCTGACAATGAGCAGTTCTTC. Its translation: CASSSLTSADNEQFF.